Each of the 27 T cell receptor beta chains below was sequenced from the same sample in a study of shared clonotypes between healthy human individuals. TCRdb's table, derived via immunoSEQ multiplex PCR, lists solely in-frame clones and lacks some. The profile shows more than 2 million clones, approximately 94% of them singletons. Source material: naive CD4+ T cells sorted from blood. Subset reported: CD45RA+ positively selected. The receptors derive from a man aged 18-30 years in good health.

V is TRBV5-1 and J is TRBJ1-2; possible D gene TRBD1, 5 bases. This CDR3 has 15 residues. Germline values: CDR1 SGHRS, CDR2 YFSETQ. V lost 2 bases and J 6 bases, leaving 17 bases between the germline ends. In DNA, the CDR3 is TGCGCCAGCAGCTTCTTAGGGGAGCCTCTCGATGGCTACACCTTC. Its protein product is CASSFLGEPLDGYTF. Combining the CDR3 with reference TRBV5-1 and TRBJ1-2 gives the whole variable domain KAGVTQTPRYLIKTRGQQVTLSCSPISGHRSVSWYQQTPGQGLQFLFEYFSETQRNKGNFPGRFSGRQFSNSRSEMNVSTLELGDSALYLCASSFLGEPLDGYTFGSGTRLTVV.

CDR3 residues: CASSYAGGTNEKLFF. CDR3 sequence (DNA): TGTGCCAGCAGTTACGCGGGGGGAACTAATGAAAAACTGTTTTTT. This rearrangement joins TRBV6-6 to TRBJ1-4, with D perhaps matching TRBD1 (5 bases). The CDR3 covers 15 residues. The V gene lost 2 bases and the J gene lost 1 base, with 8 bases spanning the gap. From germline, CDR1 is MNHNY and CDR2 SVGAGI (reference sequence).

The rearrangement joins TRBV5-1 to TRBJ2-1, with TRBD2 matching 16 bases. The CDR3 is made up of 18 amino acids. V shed 1 base and J 7 bases; nucleotides not matched to a gene: 8. The germline CDR1 and CDR2 sequences are SGHRS and YFSETQ. The CDR3 region is CASSLWGLAGGPINEQFF. The CDR3 coding sequence is TGCGCCAGCAGCTTGTGGGGACTAGCGGGAGGGCCTATTAATGAGCAGTTCTTC.

This rearrangement joins TRBV6-1 to TRBJ2-3; TRBD2 agrees at 10 bases. The junction had 2 bases not matched to a gene; V was cut back by 6 bases and J by 2 bases. CDR1 is MNHNS and CDR2 is SASEGT in the germline V gene. The CDR3 loop spans 14 amino acids. CDR3 coding DNA: TGTGCCAGCAGCAGCGGGGGGGACACAGATACGCAGTATTTT. This translates into CASSSGGDTDTQYF.

CDR3 protein: CASSKEGGTSNQPQHF. DNA of the CDR3: TGTGCCAGCAGCAAAGAAGGGGGAACAAGCAATCAGCCCCAGCATTTT. This sequence joins TRBV21-1 and TRBJ1-5; the tabulated D call, TRBD1, remains unverified against the DNA. TRBV21-1 is a listed pseudogene. The CDR3 runs to 16 residues.

The CDR3 loop is CSVEGTRQLYTEAFF. CDR3 coding DNA: TGCAGCGTTGAAGGTACTAGGCAGTTATACACTGAAGCTTTCTTT. This chain connects TRBV29-1 to TRBJ1-1; D gene uncertain. This CDR3 has 15 amino acids. The germline gives CDR1 SQVTM, CDR2 ANQGSEA. V lost 1 base and J lost 3, with 15 bases in between.

The rearrangement links TRBV6-1 to TRBJ1-1, with D maybe TRBD1 (5 bases). Trimming removed 0 bases from V and 11 bases from J, with 10 bases in between. CDR1 and CDR2 from the germline V gene are MNHNS and SASEGT. This CDR3 region has 12 residues. Written as DNA, the CDR3 is TGTGCCAGCAGTGAAGCGCGCAGGGCCGCTTTCTTT. Amino acid sequence: CASSEARRAAFF.

In DNA, the CDR3 is TGTGCCATCAGGGGACAGGGGGAGAACACTGAAGCTTTCTTT. This sequence encodes CAIRGQGENTEAFF. The rearrangement uses TRBV10-3 and TRBJ1-1; 11 bases are shared with TRBD1. Germline trimming cut 6 bases from V and 1 base from J; bases unmatched to any gene: 1. CDR3 size: 14 residues. Germline V gives CDR1 ENHRY, CDR2 SYGVKD.

This chain joins TRBV28 and TRBJ2-7, with 9 positions matching TRBD1. The V gene's germline CDR1 is MDHEN and CDR2 SYDVKM. Unmatched junction bases numbered 9, after V lost 5 bases and J lost 4 bases. The CDR3 covers 15 residues. CDR3 residues: CASSPPRDRVYEQYF. CDR3 nucleotide sequence: TGTGCCAGCAGTCCTCCCCGGGACAGGGTTTACGAGCAGTACTTC.

The genes are TRBV23-1 and TRBJ1-1; D is unclear. TRBV23-1 is recorded as an ORF, its role being uncertain. The CDR3 has 16 amino acids. V gave up 6 bases and J gave up 3 bases, with 20 bases separating them. The CDR3: CASSLRRGNPDTEAFF. CDR3 nucleotides: TGCGCCAGCAGCCTTAGACGGGGTAACCCCGACACTGAAGCTTTCTTT.

The chain is built from TRBV10-3 and TRBJ2-7, with TRBD1 matching over 8 bases. J lost 5 bases, V lost 7 bases, and 16 bases had no gene match. The germline CDR1 and CDR2 sequences are ENHRY and SYGVKD. CDR3 length: 16 amino acids. DNA of the CDR3: TGTGCCATCAATCGTGGGCCCGGGACAGGAAACGACGAGCAGTACTTC. This gives the protein CAINRGPGTGNDEQYF.

The chain carries TRBV2 and TRBJ1-4; possibly TRBD1 for D (6 bases). The CDR3 length is 15 residues. Germline CDR1 is SNHLY and CDR2 is FYNNEI. Trimming pared 5 bases from V and 5 bases from J, leaving 15 bases between. The CDR3 bases are TGTGCCAGCAGTCTTACAGGGACCCCGAATGAAAAACTGTTTTTT. Amino acids: CASSLTGTPNEKLFF.

V and J are TRBV7-9 and TRBJ1-1; 8 bases are shared with TRBD1. In germline, CDR1 is SEHNR, CDR2 FQNEAQ (reference sequence). There are 14 residues in the CDR3. V dropped 5 bases and J dropped 6; count of bases not matched to a gene: 8. CDR3 residues: CASSRDRDRSEAFF. In DNA, the CDR3 is TGTGCCAGCAGCAGAGACCGGGACAGGTCTGAAGCTTTCTTT. Supplemented by reference TRBV7-9 and TRBJ1-1, the full variable domain reads DTGVSQNPRHKITKRGQNVTFRCDPISEHNRLYWYRQTLGQGPEFLTYFQNEAQLEKSRLLSDRFSAERPKGSFSTLEIQRTEQGDSAMYLCASSRDRDRSEAFFGQGTRLTVV.

The CDR3 here is CASIAGEVYNEQFF. For the CDR3, the DNA is TGTGCCAGCATAGCGGGAGAGGTGTACAATGAGCAGTTCTTC. This chain links TRBV2 with TRBJ2-1; 9 nucleotides match TRBD2. Trimming cost V 7 bases and J 4 bases; bases outside gene matches: 5. The CDR3 is made up of 14 amino acids. In germline, CDR1 is SNHLY, CDR2 FYNNEI.

This chain links TRBV6-5 with TRBJ2-1; tentative D call: TRBD2 (5 bases). V lost 11 bases to trimming and J lost 1 base, with 15 bases between them. The germline V gene encodes CDR1 MNHEY and CDR2 SVGAGI. This CDR3 spans 14 amino acids. The CDR3 DNA sequence: TGTGCCCCAGCGGCAGGACCATCCTACAATGAGCAGTTCTTC. Translating it yields CAPAAGPSYNEQFF.

The chain has TRBV6-1 and TRBJ2-7, with 8 nucleotides matching TRBD2. This CDR3 has 12 amino acids. From germline, CDR1 is MNHNS and CDR2 SASEGT. The V gene end was trimmed by 8 bases and the J gene end by 7 bases; junction bases not matched to a gene: 7. The chain's CDR3 is CASFAGGGEQYF. In DNA form, the CDR3 reads TGTGCCAGCTTTGCGGGAGGAGGGGAGCAGTACTTC.

The chain has TRBV6-5 and TRBJ2-3, with a weak D call TRBD2 (5 bases). The CDR3 sequence is 11 residues long. Trimming took off 10 bases at V and 4 bases at J, with 9 bases between the two ends. Per the germline V gene, CDR1 is MNHEY and CDR2 is SVGAGI. The CDR3 region has the DNA TGTGCCACCGGTAGCGCAGATACGCAGTATTTT. The encoded protein is CATGSADTQYF.

The rearrangement uses TRBV10-1 and TRBJ2-1; 12 bases agree with TRBD2. CDR1 WNHNN and CDR2 SYGVQD come from the germline V gene (reference sequence). V shed 7 bases, J shed 5 bases, and the junction held 3 bases outside the gene matches. This CDR3 comprises 14 residues. The CDR3 loop is CASTGLAGNNEQFF. For the CDR3, the DNA is TGCGCCAGCACCGGACTAGCGGGGAACAATGAGCAGTTCTTC.

CDR3 nucleotides: TGTGCCTGGAGGTGGACGCAGGTTACCGAAAAACTGTTTTTT. Translated, it gives CAWRWTQVTEKLFF. The chain recombines TRBV30 with TRBJ1-4; D remains unclear. Trimming stripped 3 bases from V and 8 bases from J, with 16 bases between. CDR3 length equals 14 residues. The germline V gene has CDR1 GTSNPN and CDR2 SVGIG (reference sequence).

Turning to this clone: This specimen includes other DNA sequences encoding the same CDR3. This rearrangement joins TRBV2 to TRBJ1-2; 8 bases are shared with TRBD1. From germline, CDR1 is SNHLY and CDR2 FYNNEI. V was pared by 6 bases and J by 1 base, with 1 base of the junction left unmatched. The CDR3 is 13 amino acids. This CDR3 reads CASSGQGNYGYTF. The CDR3 DNA is TGTGCCAGCAGCGGACAGGGTAACTATGGCTACACCTTC.

The chain couples TRBV7-2 to TRBJ1-2; 8 bases are shared with TRBD1. This CDR3 region has 14 residues. The V gene end was trimmed by 4 bases and the J gene end by 5 bases; junction bases not matched to a gene: 6. Germline CDR1 is SGHTA and CDR2 is FQGNSA. Written as DNA, the CDR3 is TGTGCCAGCAGCTCCCAGGGGGCCCAGTATGGCTACACCTTC. Translating gives CASSSQGAQYGYTF.

V is TRBV28 and J is TRBJ2-7, with 8 bases that match TRBD2. Germline CDR1 MDHEN, CDR2 SYDVKM. The CDR3 runs 16 residues. Trimming took 1 base from V and 4 from J; bases not matched to a gene: 9. Here the CDR3 DNA reads TGTGCCAGCAGTTTATCTTGGGCGGGGGGTGCTTACGAGCAGTACTTC. This translates into CASSLSWAGGAYEQYF.

To note about this clone: This specimen includes other DNA sequences encoding the same CDR3. The chain recombines TRBV5-1 with TRBJ2-2, with D perhaps being TRBD1 or TRBD2 (5 bases each). Germline lookup yields CDR1 SGHRS and CDR2 YFSETQ. This CDR3 has 16 residues. V shed 0 bases and J shed 0 bases, with 9 bases lying between them. CDR3 DNA sequence: TGCGCCAGCAGCTTGGCAGGGACCGCGAACACCGGGGAGCTGTTTTTT. This gives the protein CASSLAGTANTGELFF.

On this clone itself: This same CDR3 is encoded by further DNA sequences in the sample. J is TRBJ1-1 and V is TRBV28, with 7 bases identical to TRBD1. CDR3 length: 14 amino acids. Germline trimming cut 4 bases from V and 1 base from J; bases unmatched to any gene: 3. Germline values: CDR1 MDHEN, CDR2 SYDVKM. The CDR3 coding sequence is TGTGCCAGCAGTTCAGGGGGGAGGAACACTGAAGCTTTCTTT. Its translation is CASSSGGRNTEAFF.

This chain uses TRBV7-3 with TRBJ2-2; D remains ambiguous. The V and J ends lost 4 bases and 4 bases respectively, with 10 bases between them. Germline CDR1 reads SGHTA; CDR2 reads FQGTGA. The CDR3 has 14 amino acids. CDR3 nucleotides: TGTGCCAGCAGCTGGGAACCCACCACCGGGGAGCTGTTTTTT. As protein: CASSWEPTTGELFF.

This clone has a single count. The rearrangement links TRBV4-1 to TRBJ2-7, with 7 bases that match TRBD1. This CDR3 is 18 amino acids long. With 0 bases clipped from V and 2 bases from J, the junction kept 13 bases outside the gene matches. Germline lookup yields CDR1 MGHRA and CDR2 YSYEKL. The CDR3 nucleotides read TGCGCCAGCAGCCAAGATAATCCCAGGACAGGTTTTACCTACGAGCAGTACTTC. Its translation: CASSQDNPRTGFTYEQYF.

The chain employs TRBV7-9 and TRBJ1-6; TRBD1 agrees at 8 bases. CDR3 length equals 17 residues. Germline assignment: CDR1 SEHNR and CDR2 FQNEAQ (reference sequence). Unmatched junction bases numbered 12, after V lost 3 bases and J lost 8 bases. CDR3 sequence reads: CASSFGKTGAGDSPLHF. The CDR3 nucleotides read TGTGCCAGCAGCTTCGGAAAGACAGGGGCCGGGGATTCACCCCTCCACTTT.